The 13 T cell receptor beta chains given below trace back to one sample, sequenced in a study of cytomegalovirus exposure and HLA in healthy donors (dated by TCRdb to 2016 to 2017). The library was obtained by the immunoSEQ multiplex PCR assay. For the multiplex PCR, a mixture combining 60 forward primers for TCR Vbeta segments and 13 reverse primers for TCR Jbeta segments was used. TCRdb carries this immuneACCESS record with in-frame sequences only. Its versions omit some clonotypes, under half of them owing to an unresolved V gene in the studies checked, with the rest unexplained. The table for this sample lists about 110,000 clones; roughly 78% of them were counted only once. In total, the top ten clones hold roughly 1.3% of the sample. The specimen was PBMCs. Source of these receptors: a woman under 40 in good health and CMV-seronegative.

This clone has a handful of counts. The rearrangement uses TRBV4-1 and TRBJ2-6; 9 bases are shared with TRBD1. The CDR3 runs 18 residues. The V and J ends lost 0 bases and 0 bases, in that order; junction bases with no gene match: 3. Germline V gene data show CDR1 as MGHRA and CDR2 as YSYEKL. DNA of the CDR3: TGCGCCAGCAGCCAAGATGGACAGGGGAGCTCTGGGGCCAACGTCCTGACTTTC. Protein product: CASSQDGQGSSGANVLTF.

This chain connects TRBV29-1 to TRBJ2-5; TRBD1 matches 7 bases. Germline V gene data show CDR1 as SQVTM and CDR2 as ANQGSEA. V lost 3 bases, J lost 6 bases, and 7 bases stayed unmatched. This CDR3 is 13 amino acids long. CDR3 protein: CSVDPGGRQTQYF. As DNA, the CDR3 is TGCAGCGTTGACCCAGGGGGAAGGCAGACCCAGTACTTC.

This chain connects TRBV9 to TRBJ1-2, with D tentatively TRBD1 (5 bases). This CDR3 is built from 14 residues. CDR1 SGDLS and CDR2 YYNGEE come from the germline V gene. V lost 2 bases and J 4 bases, leaving 12 bases between the germline ends. CDR3 bases: TGTGCCAGCAGCGTGGGACTGCAGAGCTATGGCTACACCTTC. Its protein product is CASSVGLQSYGYTF.

This chain connects TRBV6-5 to TRBJ1-2; no definite D call. The V and J ends lost 1 base and 2 bases respectively, with 8 bases between them. Germline lookup yields CDR1 MNHEY and CDR2 SVGAGI. The CDR3 totals 14 residues. The CDR3 is CASSYFGNNYGYTF. DNA for the CDR3: TGTGCCAGCAGTTACTTTGGCAACAACTATGGCTACACCTTC.

This sequence joins TRBV30 and TRBJ1-4; D remains unclear. This CDR3 has 12 residues. Germline V lookup: CDR1 GTSNPN, CDR2 SVGIG (reference sequence). Trimming removed 3 bases from V and 5 bases from J, with 7 bases in between. CDR3 residues: CAWRSRNEKLFF. The DNA of the CDR3 is TGTGCCTGGAGGTCCCGGAATGAAAAACTGTTTTTT.

The table lists this clone with a few counts. V gene TRBV6-5 combines with J gene TRBJ1-1, with unresolved D. V lost 8 bases and J lost 0, with 10 bases in between. The CDR3 length is 13 residues. CDR1 is MNHEY, CDR2 SVGAGI, per germline. The chain's CDR3 is CASRTNLNTEAFF. CDR3 coding DNA: TGTGCCAGCCGGACTAATTTGAACACTGAAGCTTTCTTT.

J is TRBJ1-2 and V is TRBV18, with TRBD1 identical over 7 bases. This CDR3 contains 14 residues. Germline V lookup: CDR1 KGHSH, CDR2 LQKENI. V was pared by 4 bases and J by 7 bases, with 9 bases of the junction left unmatched. Here the CDR3 DNA reads TGTGCCAGCTCACTGGGCGGGACAGCCGGTGGCTACACCTTC. Translated, it gives CASSLGGTAGGYTF.

CDR3 nucleotide sequence: TGCGCCAGCACCCAAGCGGGGGGCGCAAATACTGAAGCTTTCTTT. Translated, it gives CASTQAGGANTEAFF. The chain combines TRBV5-1 with TRBJ1-1; a possible D gene is TRBD1 (6 bases). The length of the CDR3 is 15 residues. Germline V gene sequence: CDR1 SGHRS, CDR2 YFSETQ. The V and J ends lost 6 bases and 5 bases respectively, with 20 bases between them.

This sequence joins TRBV7-9 and TRBJ2-6; D may be TRBD1 (6 bases). Trimming took off 2 bases at V and 0 bases at J, with 11 bases between the two ends. Germline CDR1 and CDR2: SEHNR and FQNEAQ (reference sequence). The CDR3 spans 17 residues. The CDR3: CASSLLGAPSGANVLTF. The CDR3 bases are TGTGCCAGCAGCTTACTGGGGGCCCCCTCTGGGGCCAACGTCCTGACTTTC.

This sequence joins TRBV6-5 and TRBJ2-5; a weak D match, TRBD2 (6 bases). The V gene lost 0 bases and the J gene lost 5 bases, with 16 bases spanning the gap. The germline gives CDR1 MNHEY, CDR2 SVGAGI. The CDR3 spans 16 residues. The CDR3 nucleotides read TGTGCCAGCAGTTACTCTGGGGACTTACGTAGGGAGACCCAGTACTTC. Translated, it gives CASSYSGDLRRETQYF.

The V call is TRBV27, the J call TRBJ1-1; 7 nucleotides align to TRBD1. V was clipped by 5 bases and J by 3 bases; unmatched bases: 6. This CDR3 contains 14 residues. The germline CDR1 and CDR2 sequences are MNHEY and SMNVEV (reference sequence). CDR3 protein: CASSPTGDHTEAFF. CDR3 in DNA: TGTGCCAGCAGTCCCACAGGGGACCACACTGAAGCTTTCTTT.

The chain has TRBV30 and TRBJ2-7; 10 bases map to TRBD1. Trimming removed 3 bases from V and 6 bases from J; junction bases left unmatched: 8. The CDR3 spans 14 residues. CDR1 is GTSNPN, CDR2 SVGIG, per germline (reference sequence). The CDR3 DNA reads TGTGCCTGGAGCTCCGGGACAGGGGTTTCCGAGCAGTACTTC. This codes for CAWSSGTGVSEQYF.

This clone was seen only once. The chain is built from TRBV6-5 and TRBJ1-2; 8 nucleotides match TRBD1. Germline values: CDR1 MNHEY, CDR2 SVGAGI. This CDR3 spans 11 amino acids. The junction had 2 bases not matched to a gene; V was cut back by 6 bases and J by 8 bases. For the CDR3, the DNA is TGTGCCAGCAGGTGGACAGGGGGCTACACCTTC. It specifies CASRWTGGYTF.